The 10 T cell receptor beta chains below all came from one sample that was sequenced in a study of blood T cell repertoires in COVID-19. The data were produced by immunoSEQ multiplex PCR, yet TCRdb's version contains in-frame clones alone and is incomplete. The repertoire holds roughly 250,000 clones, with approximately 90% as singletons. The specimen sequenced was PBMCs or T cells enriched from blood (not recorded which). The receptor source for this set is a woman between 40 and 50 years old with acute COVID-19.

The rearrangement uses TRBV11-2 and TRBJ2-3, with 9 positions matching TRBD1. The V and J ends lost 5 bases and 2 bases, in that order; junction bases with no gene match: 8. The germline V gene has CDR1 SGHAT and CDR2 FQNNGV. The CDR3 loop spans 16 amino acids. The CDR3 bases are TGTGCCAGCAGCCGGGGACAGGGATATTCCACAGATACGCAGTATTTT. Amino acids: CASSRGQGYSTDTQYF. The full variable domain, rest sourced from reference TRBV11-2 and TRBJ2-3, is EAGVAQSPRYKIIEKRQSVAFWCNPISGHATLYWYQQILGQGPKLLIQFQNNGVVDDSQLPKDRFSAERLKGVDSTLKIQPAKLEDSAVYLCASSRGQGYSTDTQYFGPGTRLTVL.

The chain has TRBV6-4 and TRBJ1-1, with TRBD1 as a possible D gene (5 bases). Germline V gene data show CDR1 as MRHNA and CDR2 as SNTAGT. Trimming stripped 6 bases from V and 1 base from J, with 9 bases between. The CDR3 totals 13 residues. CDR3 residues: CASSVDRNTEAFF. For the CDR3, the DNA is TGTGCCAGCAGCGTCGACAGGAACACTGAAGCTTTCTTT.

This clone has a single count. The gene calls are TRBV14 and TRBJ1-2; the match to TRBD1 covers 11 bases. Per the germline V gene, CDR1 is SGHDN and CDR2 is FVKESK. The CDR3 runs 15 residues. The trim removed 5 bases at V and 4 bases at J, leaving 6 bases unmatched. The CDR3 region has the DNA TGTGCCAGCAGCTATACCGGGACAGGGGGCTATGGCTACACCTTC. Its protein is CASSYTGTGGYGYTF.

This sequence joins TRBV28 and TRBJ2-5; TRBD2 agrees at 8 bases. This CDR3 is 14 amino acids long. The germline V gene encodes CDR1 MDHEN and CDR2 SYDVKM. V gave up 2 bases and J gave up 3 bases; unmatched junction bases: 2. CDR3 amino acids: CASSLPGGEETQYF. In nucleotides, the CDR3 is TGTGCCAGCAGTTTACCGGGGGGGGAAGAGACCCAGTACTTC.

J is TRBJ2-1 and V is TRBV5-4; 8 bases map to TRBD1. V lost 0 bases to trimming and J lost 1 base; unmatched junction nucleotides: 0. Germline V gene lookup returns CDR1 SGHNT and CDR2 YYREEE (reference sequence). The CDR3 has 15 residues. CDR3 coding DNA: TGTGCCAGCAGCTTGGGACAGGGGTCCTACAATGAGCAGTTCTTC. Amino acid sequence: CASSLGQGSYNEQFF.

This chain joins TRBV5-1 and TRBJ2-5; 10 bases are shared with TRBD2. Germline CDR1 SGHRS, CDR2 YFSETQ. After removal of 6 bases from V and 4 bases from J, the junction contained 9 bases not matched to a gene. CDR3 length: 15 residues. The CDR3 spells CASILGASGGETQYF. In DNA form, the CDR3 reads TGCGCCAGCATCCTTGGAGCTAGCGGGGGAGAGACCCAGTACTTC.

This clone was seen just once. The rearrangement joins TRBV7-9 to TRBJ1-6; no clear D. V lost 5 bases and J 8 bases, leaving 13 bases between the germline ends. The CDR3 has 14 amino acids. Germline V lookup: CDR1 SEHNR, CDR2 FQNEAQ (reference sequence). CDR3 nucleotides: TGTGCCAGCAGCCAGTCCCCAATCGATTCACCCCTCCACTTT. Encoded protein: CASSQSPIDSPLHF.

This sequence joins TRBV5-6 and TRBJ1-1; D gene uncertain. V was clipped by 2 bases and J by 5 bases, with 10 bases between them. Germline values: CDR1 SGHDT, CDR2 YYEEEE. The CDR3 is 13 amino acids. The CDR3 sequence is CASSLSQKTEAFF. The CDR3 DNA follows: TGTGCCAGCAGCTTATCCCAGAAAACTGAAGCTTTCTTT. Based on the CDR3 plus reference TRBV5-6 and TRBJ1-1, the full variable domain is DAGVTQSPTHLIKTRGQQVTLRCSPKSGHDTVSWYQQALGQGPQFIFQYYEEEERQRGNFPDRFSGHQFPNYSSELNVNALLLGDSALYLCASSLSQKTEAFFGQGTRLTVV.

This CDR3 is CASSPGRVQETQYF. CDR3 nucleotides: TGTGCCAGCAGCCCGGGGAGGGTCCAAGAGACCCAGTACTTC. V gene TRBV7-2 combines with J gene TRBJ2-5; 7 positions agree with TRBD2. The V gene end was trimmed by 5 bases and the J gene end by 1 base; junction bases not matched to a gene: 4. The CDR3 has 14 residues. Germline V gives CDR1 SGHTA, CDR2 FQGNSA. The complete variable domain, with remaining parts taken from reference TRBV7-2 and TRBJ2-5, reads GAGVSQSPSNKVTEKGKDVELRCDPISGHTALYWYRQSLGQGLEFLIYFQGNSAPDKSGLPSDRFSAERTGGSVSTLTIQRTQQEDSAVYLCASSPGRVQETQYFGPGTRLLVL.

CDR3 sequence: CASRDLTGVNTEAFF. CDR3 coding DNA: TGTGCCAGCAGGGACCTGACAGGGGTGAACACTGAAGCTTTCTTT. This chain joins TRBV28 and TRBJ1-1; 8 bases line up with TRBD1. V lost 6 bases to trimming and J lost 0 bases; unmatched junction nucleotides: 6. The CDR3 is made up of 15 amino acids. Germline lookup yields CDR1 MDHEN and CDR2 SYDVKM.